This entry concerns a single T cell receptor (beta chain). Its antigen is not identified. The CDR3 covers 17 residues. CDR1 is PRHDT, CDR2 FYEKMQ, per germline (reference sequence). With 3 bases removed from V and 7 bases from J, the gap between germline ends came to 22 bases. The data originate from a study of cytomegalovirus exposure and HLA in healthy donors. Study conclusions and caveats: Later on, a genetic analysis was performed. It linked a missense variant in DCLRE1C with V- and J-gene trimming of TCR beta. Indistinguishability led to the exclusion of some V segments, TRBV6-2 and TRBV6-3 included.

The study ran its PCR with 60 Vbeta and 13 Jbeta primers. Assay: immunoSEQ multiplex PCR; the TCRdb copy retains only in-frame clones and omits some. There are roughly 140,000 clones in the sample; 60% to 80% occur only once, and about 6.9% lies in the top ten. This TCR derives from a woman between 40 and 50 years old in good health and CMV-seropositive. The V and J genes are TRBV13 and TRBJ1-5, with D possibly TRBD1 on 5 matching bases. Specimen: PBMCs. CDR3 sequence reads: CASSLGGVGGSIQPQHF. DNA for the CDR3: TGTGCCAGCAGCTTGGGAGGCGTTGGGGGGAGTATACAGCCCCAGCATTTT.